This entry describes one T cell receptor (beta chain). The antigen is undetermined. Other DNA variants within this sample encode the same CDR3. The CDR3 is 12 amino acids. With 6 bases removed from V and 2 bases from J, the gap between germline ends came to 7 bases. Germline CDR1 MNHEY, CDR2 SMNVEV (reference sequence). The entry originates in a study of Ad26.COV2.S vaccination and SARS-CoV-2 variants. Repertoires were generated with immunoSEQ multiplex PCR, while TCRdb's copy carries only in-frame clones and drops some. This sample carries more than 120,000 clones, around 86% of them seen once, and the ten largest clones take less than 6%. General observations from the study: Total T cell responses may have been underestimated by the TCR breadth and depth analyses. Reported findings describe substantial breadth in spike-specific CD8+ and CD4+ T cell responses following vaccination. Vaccinated individuals (as opposed to placebo recipients) had higher spike-specific TCR breadth.

This TCR derives from a human donor who had recovered from COVID-19. The specimen comprised peripheral blood, sampled after recovery from COVID-19. This chain links TRBV27 with TRBJ1-1, with no clear D. CDR3 DNA: TGTGCCAGCAGACGGCCAAACACTGAAGCTTTCTTT. Amino acids: CASRRPNTEAFF.